These T cell receptor beta chains were read from a single sample in a study of blood T cell repertoires in COVID-19. The method was immunoSEQ multiplex PCR; TCRdb's version includes in-frame clones alone and lacks a portion of them. The profile shows around 360,000 clones, about 89% of them singletons. Sequenced input: peripheral blood. The receptor set was obtained from a woman in her 30s with COVID-19, enrolled during active disease. Both conserved end residues are part of each CDR3. Each record gives: D gene, J gene, clone size, V gene, CDR3 protein, CDR3 DNA. The D gene is left open where the match is weak. Clone size is not always given. Where it is, it says once, few, many or a class for expanded clones.

TRBD2 TRBJ2-7 few TRBV28 CASRLAGGTYEQYF TGTGCCAGCAGACTAGCGGGAGGCACCTACGAGCAGTACTTC
TRBD2 TRBJ2-5 . TRBV19 CASSQLAGGGQETQYF TGTGCCAGTAGTCAACTAGCGGGAGGCGGCCAAGAGACCCAGTACTTC
. TRBJ2-7 . TRBV29-1 CSAQGSSYEQYF TGCAGCGCGCAGGGTTCTTCCTACGAGCAGTACTTC
. TRBJ1-1 . TRBV9 CASSFEEGVGEAFF TGTGCCAGCAGCTTTGAGGAAGGAGTGGGTGAAGCTTTCTTT
TRBD1 TRBJ2-7 once TRBV6-5 CASSTGAEPYEQYF TGTGCCAGCAGTACAGGGGCCGAGCCCTACGAGCAGTACTTC
. TRBJ2-3 . TRBV12-3/TRBV12-4 CASSLSSDTQYF TGTGCCAGCAGTTTATCATCAGATACGCAGTATTTT
TRBD2 TRBJ2-3 . TRBV30 CAWSVGGRATDTQYF TGTGCCTGGAGTGTCGGCGGGAGGGCCACAGATACGCAGTATTTT
. TRBJ2-6 . TRBV18 CASSPGQRSGANVLTF TGTGCCAGCTCACCAGGACAGCGGTCTGGGGCCAACGTCCTGACTTTC
. TRBJ1-2 . TRBV9 CASSGQLNYGYTF TGTGCCAGCAGCGGACAGCTTAACTATGGCTACACCTTC
. TRBJ2-1 once TRBV9 CASSVALTQGGEQFF TGTGCCAGCAGCGTAGCTCTGACTCAAGGAGGGGAGCAGTTCTTC
TRBD1 TRBJ2-7 . TRBV6-5 CASRSSGTGVYEQYF TGTGCCAGCAGGTCGTCCGGGACAGGTGTTTACGAGCAGTACTTC
. TRBJ2-7 . TRBV4-3 CASSRGGSYEQYF TGCGCCAGCAGCCGCGGAGGGTCCTACGAGCAGTACTTC
. TRBJ1-5 . TRBV28 CASSSGGNSNQPQHF TGTGCCAGCAGTTCAGGAGGGAATAGCAATCAGCCCCAGCATTTT
. TRBJ2-7 . TRBV24-1 CATSDPSDGTYEQYF TGTGCCACCAGTGACCCTTCCGACGGGACCTACGAGCAGTACTTC
. TRBJ2-1 . TRBV6-2/TRBV6-3 CASSLSGGTYNEQFF TGTGCCAGCAGTTTGTCTGGCGGGACTTACAATGAGCAGTTCTTC
. TRBJ2-6 . TRBV11-3 CASSTTGLGANVLTF TGTGCCAGCAGTACCACAGGGCTCGGGGCCAACGTCCTGACTTTC
. TRBJ2-7 once TRBV5-1 CASSLGWTASYEQYF TGCGCCAGCAGCTTGGGGTGGACAGCCTCCTACGAGCAGTACTTC
. TRBJ2-2 . TRBV12-3/TRBV12-4 CASSLIKAGELFF TGTGCCAGCAGTTTAATTAAGGCGGGAGAGCTGTTTTTT
TRBD1 TRBJ1-2 . TRBV16 CASSQRGQGTLGYTF TGTGCCAGCAGCCAAAGGGGACAGGGTACCCTTGGCTACACCTTC
. TRBJ1-1 . TRBV2 CASSDREGGTEAFF TGTGCCAGCAGTGACAGGGAAGGGGGCACTGAAGCTTTCTTT
. TRBJ1-1 . TRBV27 CASSFGVVNTEAFF TGTGCCAGCAGTTTCGGGGTGGTGAACACTGAAGCTTTCTTT
. TRBJ1-2 . TRBV11-2 CASSLGYLTTF TGTGCCAGCAGCTTAGGTTACCTAACTACATTC
. TRBJ1-1 . TRBV5-5 CASSLSGAGYTEAFF TGTGCCAGCAGCTTAAGCGGGGCTGGGTACACTGAAGCTTTCTTT
TRBD2 TRBJ2-3 . TRBV28 CASSLGLAGGPDTQYF TGTGCCAGCAGTCTGGGACTAGCGGGAGGGCCGGATACGCAGTATTTT
TRBD1 TRBJ1-3 . TRBV25-1 CASSGTGDGNTIYF TGTGCCAGCAGTGGGACAGGGGACGGAAACACCATATATTTT
TRBD1 TRBJ1-2 . TRBV6-5 CASSYFRGQGYTF TGTGCCAGCAGTTACTTCAGGGGGCAAGGCTACACCTTC
TRBD2 TRBJ2-2 . TRBV6-5 CASSYRAGGTGELFF TGTGCCAGCAGTTACCGGGCCGGGGGGACCGGGGAGCTGTTTTTT
. TRBJ2-5 . TRBV7-9 CASSLRQETQYF TGTGCCAGCAGCTTACGCCAAGAGACCCAGTACTTC
. TRBJ2-7 once TRBV4-3 CASSQEAAVHSYEQYF TGCGCCAGCAGCCAAGAGGCGGCAGTCCACTCCTACGAGCAGTACTTC
. TRBJ2-7 once TRBV18 CASSPPTGHEQYF TGTGCCAGCTCACCACCAACAGGCCACGAGCAGTACTTC
TRBD1 TRBJ2-1 . TRBV7-3 CASSPTGSGYNEQFF TGTGCCAGCAGCCCGACAGGGAGCGGTTACAATGAGCAGTTCTTC
. TRBJ2-1 . TRBV28 CASSLGQPNEQFF TGTGCCAGCAGTTTAGGGCAGCCAAATGAGCAGTTCTTC
. TRBJ1-1 . TRBV3-1/TRBV3-2 CASSRAGADTEAFF TGTGCCAGCAGCCGGGCAGGGGCGGACACTGAAGCTTTCTTT
. TRBJ1-3 . TRBV5-1 CASSKRQASGNTIYF TGCGCCAGCAGCAAACGACAGGCCTCTGGAAACACCATATATTTT
TRBD1 TRBJ2-7 . TRBV5-6 CASSTGTAYEQYF TGTGCCAGCAGCACCGGGACAGCCTACGAGCAGTACTTC
TRBD1 TRBJ2-1 . TRBV5-1 CASSFGARPGQAFF TGCGCCAGCAGCTTCGGAGCTAGACCGGGACAGGCTTTCTTC
. TRBJ2-7 . TRBV30 CAWMQGPYEQYF TGTGCGTGGATGCAGGGCCCCTACGAGCAGTACTTC